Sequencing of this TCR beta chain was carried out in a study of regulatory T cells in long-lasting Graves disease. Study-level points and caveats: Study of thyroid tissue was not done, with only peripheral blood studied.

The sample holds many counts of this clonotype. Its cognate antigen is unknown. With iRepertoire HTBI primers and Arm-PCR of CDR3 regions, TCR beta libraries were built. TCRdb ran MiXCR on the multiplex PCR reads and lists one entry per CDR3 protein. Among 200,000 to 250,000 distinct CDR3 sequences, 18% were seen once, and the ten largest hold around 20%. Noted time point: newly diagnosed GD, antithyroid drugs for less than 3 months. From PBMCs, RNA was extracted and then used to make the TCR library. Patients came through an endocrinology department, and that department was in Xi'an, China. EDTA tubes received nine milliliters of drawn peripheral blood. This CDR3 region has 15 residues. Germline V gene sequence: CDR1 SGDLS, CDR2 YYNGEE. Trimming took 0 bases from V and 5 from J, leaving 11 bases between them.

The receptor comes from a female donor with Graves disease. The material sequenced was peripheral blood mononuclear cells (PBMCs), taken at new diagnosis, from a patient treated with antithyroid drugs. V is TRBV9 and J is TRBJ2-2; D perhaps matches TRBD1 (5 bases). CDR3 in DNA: TGTGCCAGCAGCGTAGGGGGCCGGCCTACCGGGGAGCTGTTTTTT. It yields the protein CASSVGGRPTGELFF.